This T cell receptor (beta chain) came from a study of blood T cells in healthy people across ages. Regarding the study as a whole: Compared with aged donors, long-lived donors showed fewer expanded clones, suggesting selection.

The junction had 11 bases not matched to a gene; V was cut back by 6 bases and J by 7 bases. CDR3 size: 14 residues. The germline CDR1 and CDR2 sequences are MNHEY and SMNVEV (reference sequence). About this clonotype: Its antigen remains unknown.

Staff drew ten milliliters of peripheral blood from each donor. The second PCR ran about 7 to 12 cycles with a sample-barcoded 5' primer and J-beta primers. MiXCR, run by TCRdb on the 5' RACE reads, gives a single entry per CDR3 protein. The sample has approximately 810,000 distinct CDR3 sequences, 29% seen once. This clonotype originated in a woman aged 80 or over in good health. The chain couples TRBV27 to TRBJ2-7; 8 bases map to TRBD1. Sequencing was carried out using blood. In DNA, the CDR3 is TGTGCCAGCAGGATGGGACAGGCCCCGGGGGAGCAGTACTTC. This sequence encodes CASRMGQAPGEQYF.